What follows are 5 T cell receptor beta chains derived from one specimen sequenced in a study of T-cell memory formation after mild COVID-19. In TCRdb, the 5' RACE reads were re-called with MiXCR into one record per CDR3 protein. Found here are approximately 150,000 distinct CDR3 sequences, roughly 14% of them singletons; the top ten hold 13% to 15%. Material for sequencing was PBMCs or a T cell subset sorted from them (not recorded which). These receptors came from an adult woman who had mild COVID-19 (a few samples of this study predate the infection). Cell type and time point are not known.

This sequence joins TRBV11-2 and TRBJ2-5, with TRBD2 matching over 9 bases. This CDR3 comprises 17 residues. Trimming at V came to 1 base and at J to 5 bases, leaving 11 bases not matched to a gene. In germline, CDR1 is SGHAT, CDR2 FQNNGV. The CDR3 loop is CASSLGLNNAGGETQYF. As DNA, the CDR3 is TGTGCCAGCAGCTTAGGCTTAAATAACGCGGGAGGGGAGACCCAGTACTTC.

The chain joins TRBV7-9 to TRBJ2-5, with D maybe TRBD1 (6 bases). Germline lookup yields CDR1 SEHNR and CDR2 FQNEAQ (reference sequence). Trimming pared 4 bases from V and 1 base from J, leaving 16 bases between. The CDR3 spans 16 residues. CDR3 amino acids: CASSSPGRDTQETQYF. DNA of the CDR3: TGTGCCAGCAGCTCCCCTGGACGGGACACCCAAGAGACCCAGTACTTC.

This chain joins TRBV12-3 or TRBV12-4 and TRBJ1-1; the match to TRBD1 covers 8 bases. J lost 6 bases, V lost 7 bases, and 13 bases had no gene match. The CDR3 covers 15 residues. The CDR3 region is CASTHTTGQVAEAFF. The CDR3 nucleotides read TGTGCCAGCACCCACACCACGGGACAGGTGGCTGAAGCTTTCTTT.

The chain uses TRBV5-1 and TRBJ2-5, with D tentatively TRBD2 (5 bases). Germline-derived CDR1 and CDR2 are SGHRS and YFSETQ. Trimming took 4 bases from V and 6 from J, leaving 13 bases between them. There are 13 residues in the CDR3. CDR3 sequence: CASSTARAQTQYF. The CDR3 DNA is TGCGCCAGCAGCACAGCGCGGGCCCAGACCCAGTACTTC.

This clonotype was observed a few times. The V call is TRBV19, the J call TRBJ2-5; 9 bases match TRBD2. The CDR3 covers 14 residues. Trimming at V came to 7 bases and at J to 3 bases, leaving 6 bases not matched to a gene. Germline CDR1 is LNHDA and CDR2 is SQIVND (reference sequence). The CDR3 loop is CASKGASGEETQYF. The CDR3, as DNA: TGTGCCAGTAAGGGGGCTAGCGGGGAAGAGACCCAGTACTTC.